A single sample gave rise to the 30 T cell receptor beta chains below, sequenced in a study of beta chain features in type 1 diabetes. Findings of the study overall: TCRB CDR3 length was moderately but significantly reduced in all four CD4+ subsets of Type 1 diabetes patients.

The antigens these receptors bind are not known. Since all of the isolated RNA was reverse transcribed, expressed TCRB transcripts were what got sequenced. The protocol was immunoSEQ multiplex PCR, while the TCRdb copy is restricted to in-frame clones and leaves out a portion. The sample has 400,000 or so clones, 9.6% seen once; the top ten hold approximately 0.6%. The sample consisted of central memory CD4+ T cells from blood. The receptor source for this set is a man aged 25 to 40 with type 1 diabetes.

This clone was picked up a small number of times. The CDR3 DNA sequence: TGTGCCAGCAAGGACTCTGGGGCCAACGTCCTGACTTTC. This codes for CASKDSGANVLTF. The chain carries TRBV14 and TRBJ2-6; no reliable D call. The CDR3 sequence is 13 residues long. Germline V CDR1 and CDR2: SGHDN, FVKESK. V shed 7 bases and J shed 0 bases, with 4 bases lying between them.

The gene calls are TRBV5-1 and TRBJ2-7; 9 positions match TRBD2. This CDR3 has 14 residues. V gave up 4 bases and J gave up 5 bases; unmatched junction bases: 7. The germline V gene has CDR1 SGHRS and CDR2 YFSETQ. The CDR3 nucleotides read TGCGCCAGCAGCAAGGGTAGCGGGAGCGACGAGCAGTACTTC. This gives the protein CASSKGSGSDEQYF.

This clone was seen only a few times. One end of the junction does not line up with germline, which may come from a read error. This chain connects TRBV7-6 to TRBJ2-7; 7 bases match TRBD1. The V gene's germline CDR1 is SGHVS and CDR2 FNYEAQ. CDR3 length equals 11 residues. The CDR3 reads CASSSGTAYDF. In DNA form, the CDR3 reads TGTGCCAGCAGCTCGGGGACAGCCTATGATTTC.

This clone was detected a few times. The chain couples TRBV7-2 to TRBJ2-1; D not resolved. The CDR3 has 14 amino acids. Germline lookup yields CDR1 SGHTA and CDR2 FQGNSA. The V end lost 1 base, the J end lost 6 bases, and 10 bases lay between the germline ends. The CDR3: CASSLGGSSNEQFF. Here the CDR3 DNA reads TGTGCCAGCAGCTTAGGGGGATCGAGCAATGAGCAGTTCTTC.

The J gene is TRBJ2-7, the V gene TRBV7-3, with 12 positions matching TRBD2. Germline values: CDR1 SGHTA, CDR2 FQGTGA. The CDR3 covers 15 residues. Germline trimming cut 3 bases from V and 4 bases from J; bases unmatched to any gene: 4. DNA for the CDR3: TGTGCCAGCAGCTTTCTAGCGGGAGGGCTATACGAGCAGTACTTC. The encoded protein is CASSFLAGGLYEQYF.

The gene calls are TRBV6-1 and TRBJ2-6, with a tentative D call TRBD1 (5 bases). The germline V gene encodes CDR1 MNHNS and CDR2 SASEGT. The CDR3 length is 16 residues. Deletions cut 2 bases from V and 2 bases from J, with 10 bases between. In DNA form, the CDR3 reads TGTGCCAGCAGTGAAATAGTAGGGGCTGGGGCCAACGTCCTGACTTTC. Its protein product is CASSEIVGAGANVLTF.

This clone was counted only a few times. The gene calls are TRBV6-5 and TRBJ2-1, with 11 bases identical to TRBD2. Per the germline V gene, CDR1 is MNHEY and CDR2 is SVGAGI. V lost 6 bases to trimming and J lost 6 bases; unmatched junction nucleotides: 7. The CDR3 has 15 amino acids. The CDR3, as DNA: TGTGCCAGCAGCTCCGGGACTAGCGGTTTCAATGAGCAGTTCTTC. This codes for CASSSGTSGFNEQFF.

The chain employs TRBV11-2 and TRBJ2-7, with D possibly being TRBD2 (5 bases). The CDR3 consists of 15 residues. The germline V gene encodes CDR1 SGHAT and CDR2 FQNNGV. The V gene lost 4 bases and the J gene lost 5 bases, with 18 bases spanning the gap. Here the CDR3 DNA reads TGTGCCAGCAGCTCAGACGTCGGGGTAGGACACGAGCAGTACTTC. This gives the protein CASSSDVGVGHEQYF.

This clone has more than one count but fewer than ten. V is TRBV7-9 and J is TRBJ2-1; 10 bases fit TRBD1. The CDR3 totals 15 residues. V lost 1 base and J lost 8; bases outside the gene matches: 5. From germline, CDR1 is SEHNR and CDR2 FQNEAQ (reference sequence). The CDR3 protein is CASSLVGTGAHEQFF. DNA of the CDR3: TGTGCCAGCAGCTTAGTGGGGACAGGGGCCCATGAGCAGTTCTTC.

This clone was counted only a few times. This chain uses TRBV2 with TRBJ2-1; D may be TRBD2 (7 bases). V lost 6 bases to trimming and J lost 8 bases, with 23 bases between them. The CDR3 extends over 16 amino acids. Per germline, CDR1 SNHLY and CDR2 FYNNEI. CDR3 sequence (DNA): TGTGCCAGCAGATTGGGTAGGGGGAGGGGTAGTTATGAGCAGTTCTTC. Translation: CASRLGRGRGSYEQFF. The full variable domain, with the rest looked up from reference TRBV2 and TRBJ2-1, is EPEVTQTPSHQVTQMGQEVILRCVPISNHLYFYWYRQILGQKVEFLVSFYNNEISEKSEIFDDQFSVERPDGSNFTLKIRSTKLEDSAMYFCASRLGRGRGSYEQFFGPGTRLTVL.

This clone came up a few times. This sequence joins TRBV30 and TRBJ2-3; D is ambiguous. CDR3 length: 15 residues. V lost 5 bases, J lost 4 bases, and 19 bases lay in between. Germline V gives CDR1 GTSNPN, CDR2 SVGIG (reference sequence). Here the CDR3 DNA reads TGTGCCTGGGGCGGCAGGATAGGGTCGGCAGATACGCAGTATTTT. Its protein product is CAWGGRIGSADTQYF.

The chain carries TRBV5-1 and TRBJ1-2; a possible D gene is TRBD1 (5 bases). This CDR3 is 14 amino acids long. Germline V gene sequence: CDR1 SGHRS, CDR2 YFSETQ. The V and J ends lost 0 bases and 2 bases respectively, with 8 bases between them. The CDR3 loop reads CASSLDDRNYGYTF. In nucleotides, the CDR3 is TGCGCCAGCAGCTTGGATGACAGAAACTATGGCTACACCTTC.

This clone was seen many times. At the DNA level, this CDR3 is encoded by other sequences in the same sample as well. The chain couples TRBV4-1 to TRBJ2-7; possibly TRBD1 for D (6 bases). The CDR3 extends over 17 amino acids. From germline, CDR1 is MGHRA and CDR2 YSYEKL. V was clipped by 0 bases and J by 0 bases, with 15 bases between them. CDR3 in amino acids: CASSQDQGGGFSYEQYF. The CDR3 DNA reads TGCGCCAGCAGCCAAGATCAAGGTGGGGGCTTCTCCTACGAGCAGTACTTC.

In its sample, this clone was seen a few times. The J gene is TRBJ2-5, the V gene TRBV7-9; tentatively, D is TRBD1 or TRBD2 (6 bases each). V was pared by 3 bases and J by 5 bases, with 13 bases between. The length of the CDR3 is 14 residues. CDR1 is SEHNR and CDR2 is FQNEAQ in the germline V gene (reference sequence). The CDR3 spells CASSFGGRRETQYF. The CDR3 DNA reads TGTGCCAGCAGCTTTGGGGGGCGCAGGGAGACCCAGTACTTC.

This clone showed up many times. This sequence joins TRBV5-1 and TRBJ2-7, with D unclear. Germline values: CDR1 SGHRS, CDR2 YFSETQ. Trimming removed 0 bases at V and 1 base at J, with 17 bases between. This CDR3 has 17 residues. The CDR3 nucleotides are TGCGCCAGCAGCTTGGCTAGGAATGAATTAGGGTCCTACGAGCAGTACTTC. This sequence encodes CASSLARNELGSYEQYF.

Many counts were recorded for this clone. The V and J genes are TRBV4-3 and TRBJ1-1; D gene uncertain. The CDR3 is made up of 17 amino acids. Deletions cut 1 base from V and 1 base from J, with 16 bases between. Germline assignment: CDR1 LGHNA and CDR2 YSLEER. CDR3 nucleotide sequence: TGCGCCAGCAGCCAAGGGGTCTTCGACAAGGGGAACACTGAAGCTTTCTTT. Amino acids: CASSQGVFDKGNTEAFF.

About this clone: Other DNA sequences in this sample translate to the same CDR3. V usage is TRBV19 and J usage is TRBJ2-7; TRBD1 matches at 10 bases. V lost 5 bases to trimming and J lost 0 bases; unmatched junction nucleotides: 7. Germline CDR1 and CDR2: LNHDA and SQIVND (reference sequence). CDR3 length: 16 amino acids. CDR3 protein: CASSPGTGDSSYEQYF. CDR3 bases: TGTGCCAGTAGTCCGGGGACAGGGGATAGCTCCTACGAGCAGTACTTC.

The chain joins TRBV5-1 to TRBJ1-1; D might be TRBD1 (6 bases). V was clipped by 4 bases and J by 2 bases, with 15 bases between them. The CDR3 is made up of 15 amino acids. Germline CDR1 is SGHRS and CDR2 is YFSETQ. In DNA form, the CDR3 reads TGCGCCAGCAGCCCGAGGACAGAGGGTAACACTGAAGCTTTCTTT. Amino acids: CASSPRTEGNTEAFF.

This clone appeared a few times. The CDR3 is CASSLERGRKDEQYF. CDR3 DNA sequence: TGTGCCAGCAGCCTTGAAAGAGGCAGGAAGGACGAGCAGTACTTC. V gene TRBV14 combines with J gene TRBJ2-5; unclear D gene. The J call is in doubt because the DNA end fits TRBJ2-7 better. Germline CDR1 and CDR2: SGHDN and FVKESK. The CDR3 totals 15 residues.

This clone was found many times. CDR3 bases: TGTGCCAGCGGACTAGCGGGAGCCAATGAGCAGTTCTTC. Its protein product is CASGLAGANEQFF. The genes are TRBV25-1 and TRBJ2-1, with 13 positions matching TRBD2. The CDR3 totals 13 residues. V shed 8 bases and J 6 bases; nucleotides not matched to a gene: 1. Germline CDR1 MGHDK, CDR2 SYGVNS.

The rearrangement joins TRBV21-1 to TRBJ2-3; no DNA check was done on the table's D call, TRBD1. TRBV21-1 represents a pseudogene. The CDR3 has 17 residues. CDR3 coding DNA: TGTGCCAGCAGTAGAACATTTGACAGGTCCCTCACAGATACGCAGTATTTT. It specifies CASSRTFDRSLTDTQYF.

The rearrangement uses TRBV2 and TRBJ2-5; the D is unclear. The CDR3 spans 13 residues. Trimming removed 6 bases at V and 5 bases at J, with 13 bases between. Per the germline V gene, CDR1 is SNHLY and CDR2 is FYNNEI. CDR3 nucleotide sequence: TGTGCCAGCAGGCCATACACCATGGAGACCCAGTACTTC. As protein: CASRPYTMETQYF.

V is TRBV6-5 and J is TRBJ1-1, with 8 bases aligning to TRBD1. The CDR3 is made up of 12 amino acids. Unmatched junction bases numbered 6, after V lost 11 bases and J lost 4 bases. The germline gives CDR1 MNHEY, CDR2 SVGAGI. The CDR3 bases are TGTGCCGCACAAGGACAGGGCACTGAAGCTTTCTTT. Translated, it gives CAAQGQGTEAFF.

The J gene is TRBJ2-4, the V gene TRBV4-1; D is uncertain. From germline, CDR1 is MGHRA and CDR2 YSYEKL. The CDR3 sequence is 17 residues long. The V end lost 2 bases, the J end lost 0 bases, and 14 bases lay between the germline ends. The CDR3 DNA follows: TGCGCCAGCAGCCAACCGGACGAGAGACTAGCCAAAAACATTCAGTACTTC. This translates into CASSQPDERLAKNIQYF.

This clone was seen ten or more times. This rearrangement joins TRBV14 to TRBJ2-2, with 8 bases that match TRBD1. With V trimmed by 1 base and J by 5 bases, 6 bases remained unmatched. Germline V gene sequence: CDR1 SGHDN, CDR2 FVKESK. The CDR3 contains 16 residues. The CDR3 DNA reads TGTGCCAGCAGCCAAGCCAGGCAGGGGGCAACCGGGGAGCTGTTTTTT. Encoded protein: CASSQARQGATGELFF.

This clone has only a few counts. This chain links TRBV27 with TRBJ2-5, with D possibly being TRBD1 or TRBD2 (5 bases each). CDR1 and CDR2 from the germline V gene are MNHEY and SMNVEV (reference sequence). The CDR3 loop spans 14 amino acids. V was shortened by 6 bases and J by 1 base, with 12 bases between the two germline ends. The CDR3 sequence is CASSPGRLQETQYF. In nucleotides, the CDR3 is TGTGCCAGCAGCCCGGGACGGCTCCAAGAGACCCAGTACTTC.

This clone turned up a few times. The chain links TRBV18 to TRBJ2-1; 7 bases fit TRBD2. The CDR3 consists of 15 residues. V lost 6 bases and J lost 9; bases outside the gene matches: 14. In germline, CDR1 is KGHSH, CDR2 LQKENI. In nucleotides, the CDR3 is TGTGCCAGCTCCCAAACACTAGCGCTCTTGAGTGAGCAGTTCTTC. It is translated as CASSQTLALLSEQFF.

The V call is TRBV2, the J call TRBJ2-7; D is perhaps TRBD1 or TRBD2 (5 bases each). From germline, CDR1 is SNHLY and CDR2 FYNNEI. There are 12 residues in the CDR3. The DNA of the CDR3 is TGTCGTACAGGAGCGGCTCTAGACGAGCAGTACTTC. Its translation is CRTGAALDEQYF.

The genes are TRBV6-6 and TRBJ1-1; TRBD1 is a possible D gene (6 bases). Germline lookup yields CDR1 MNHNY and CDR2 SVGAGI (reference sequence). V gave up 10 bases and J gave up 1 base, with 13 bases separating them. This CDR3 is built from 13 residues. This chain's CDR3 is CATRGAENTEAFF. The CDR3 DNA follows: TGTGCCACCAGGGGAGCGGAGAACACTGAAGCTTTCTTT.

Details on this clone: The sample has other DNA sequences that encode this CDR3 too. The chain recombines TRBV28 with TRBJ2-2; D is uncertain. In germline, CDR1 is MDHEN, CDR2 SYDVKM. CDR3 length: 13 residues. V lost 2 bases and J lost 4, with 5 bases in between. CDR3 residues: CASSLGGTGELFF. CDR3 nucleotides: TGTGCCAGCAGTTTAGGTGGCACCGGGGAGCTGTTTTTT.